This TCR beta chain was recovered during a study of cytomegalovirus exposure and HLA in healthy donors (TCRdb year 2017). In the study overall: According to an earlier analysis of 587 of the donors, roughly 180 million T cells yielded roughly 110 million unique TCR beta sequences and 250 to 350 Gb of sequence data. An early release covering roughly 600 HLA-typed donors comprised about 300 gigabases of sequencing data and approximately 80 million unique TCR sequences. Among the roughly 400 genotyped donors, around 81% belonged to the genetic ancestry cluster associated with self-reported Caucasian donors. The study aimed to test whether signatures of past pathogen exposure could be identified by cataloging public T cell receptors. The T cell repertoires of 666 subjects were profiled by immunosequencing and related to cytomegalovirus serostatus. Along with the roughly 670-subject first cohort, a separate validation cohort of over 90 different subjects was used. To predict cytomegalovirus infection status, the study brought together high-throughput TCR immunosequencing, statistical association of individual TCRs with disease status, and machine learning. To study patterns of TCR occurrence, a later analysis re-analyzed previously published TCR beta repertoires from 600 to 750 donors and added high-resolution HLA genotyping. Rather than drawing on any new phenotypic data, the later analysis identified candidate immune exposures from TCR beta sequences and the way those sequences occurred across donors. An earlier analysis of several hundred of the donors applied high-throughput TCR beta sequencing to assess whether each TCR beta V gene segment acted as functional or pseudogenic. Donor age, sex, ethnicity and CMV serostatus were compiled together with the repertoire data. A later genetic analysis took genome-wide SNP genotypes for about three fifths of the roughly 670 donors and used that subset as a discovery cohort. All discovery cohort repertoires had been generated using a single sequencing platform. HLA typing covered class I and class II loci at four-digit resolution. Typing coverage varied by locus: roughly 629-640 donors for A, B, C, DRB1 and DQB1; approximately 500 for DQA1; over 600 for DPA1; more than 450 for DPB1. Roughly 5 DR-DQ haplotypes were handled as single units for association and clustering, since linkage in the cohort was strong. Among about 400 genotyped donors of the cohort, an average of around 240,000 unique TCR beta nucleotide sequences was sequenced per donor, of which about 19% were non-productive. Here is what the overall study found, with its caveats: Because the 87-base-pair reads could not distinguish some IMGT-functional V segments, including TRBV6-2 and TRBV6-3, those segments were excluded. A further reported finding was that TCR beta sequences accurately predicted the HLA-A and HLA-B alleles for most subjects in the first cohort. Roughly uniform sequencing depth across donors was assumed in presence/absence analyses, although this assumption may not hold. In the study, approximately 160 TCR beta chains were listed as associated with cytomegalovirus. Correlated functional status among segregating V segments might be attributable to linkage disequilibrium, but an unknown experimental factor could not be ruled out. About 17 rarely observed V segments, including chromosome 9 orphons, were excluded from the earlier analysis of several hundred of the donors because counts were too low. When HLA alleles, especially DR and DQ, strongly co-occurred, TCR associations were difficult to assign to individual alleles. The authors suggested that the approach could potentially be extended to other disease states and immunological phenotypes. According to a later analysis, most CMV-associated TCR beta chains appeared to be HLA-restricted, and the HLA associations seemed to be driven largely by CMV exposure. In an earlier analysis of some 550 of the donors, most TCR beta V segments were observed in productive rearrangements about 87% or about 30% of the time, broadly matching IMGT annotations. In a later analysis, the rate of TCR association differed among HLA loci, with DRB1 alleles having the most associated TCRs and HLA-C alleles having the fewest. Only TCR beta chains were sequenced in this cohort, and the absence of alpha or paired-chain data limited detectable features. A later analysis reported that several top co-occurrence clusters appeared linked to parvovirus B19, influenza, CMV and Epstein-Barr virus. Compared with equally common non-associated chains, HLA-associated TCR beta chains in a later analysis were more clonally expanded and had lower generation probabilities. HLA typing was unavailable for some donors at each locus, so association tests used only the typed subset. Specific HLA alleles were associated with 16,951 TCR beta sequences at a false discovery rate of 0.05 in a later analysis. In vitro tests confirmed that a few of the cytomegalovirus-associated TCR beta chains recognize cytomegalovirus antigens. Cytomegalovirus status was reported to be diagnosed by the classifier with high specificity and sensitivity in both the original and validation cohorts. CMV serostatus was the only immune exposure information available for the cohort. Most TCR sequences were observed very rarely across donors, whereas some public TCRs were present in many individuals. According to a later genetic analysis, donors in an Asian-associated ancestry cluster had fewer N-insertions in productive TCRs than the approximately 690-donor mean. A group of highly shared sequence variants was considered likely to be a technical artifact of the sequencing pipeline. An association between a missense DCLRE1C variant and V-gene and J-gene trimming of TCR beta chains was found in a later genetic analysis and replicated in an independent cohort.

Libraries were constructed by the immunoSEQ multiplex PCR assay. For the multiplex PCR, a mixture combining 60 forward primers for TCR Vbeta segments and 13 reverse primers for TCR Jbeta segments was used. A multiplex PCR assay on genomic DNA amplified the CDR3 region of rearranged TCR beta genes. Amplified TCR beta libraries were sequenced as 87-base-pair reads on the Illumina HiSeq System. In the original analysis: Across the roughly 670 repertoires, a later analysis counted approximately 75 million unique TCR beta chains, approximately 10 million of which were shared by at least two donors. A nearest-neighbor algorithm error-corrected the raw reads and collapsed the reads into unique sequences, merging closely related sequences to remove PCR and sequencing errors. Alignment of CDR3 sequences to IMGT reference sequences was used to assign V, D and J gene segments. For a sequence to be retained, a match of at least six nucleotides to both a V gene segment and a J gene segment was required. Rearrangements were called productive when the CDR3 lacked stop codons and stayed in frame with V and J; all others were non-productive. CDR3 was defined by IMGT convention, running from the second conserved V-encoded cysteine to the conserved J-encoded phenylalanine. The earlier analysis of about 560 of the donors excluded any sequence lacking an unambiguous match to a single V gene segment. An earlier analysis of several hundred of the donors called V segments functional above 56.7% productive rearrangements and segregating when the between-donor standard deviation exceeded 5%. A statistical classification framework was built for diagnosing cytomegalovirus status from the catalog of TCR beta chain sequences. In a later analysis, TCR nucleotide sequences were compared against IMGT/GENE-DB human TR gene sequences so that V and J genes could be assigned. The TCRdist pipeline was used in a later analysis to assign CDR3 sequences and most-parsimonious VDJ recombination scenarios. A later analysis defined each TCR beta chain by its CDR3 amino acid sequence plus V-gene family, and excluded reads lacking a unique V-gene family. To address suspected cross-contamination and a sequencing artifact, a later analysis removed 550 to 750 highly shared, low-generation-probability nucleotide sequences. A later analysis calculated a clonal expansion index for each public chain from normalized within-repertoire ranks of inferred template counts. Generation probabilities in a later analysis came from a VDJ recombination model fitted to out-of-frame rearrangements, and those results were checked against IGoR. Hypergeometric tests were used in a later analysis to score TCR-TCR, TCR-HLA and TCR-CMV co-occurrence, with a repertoire-size bias correction applied to the TCR pairs. False discovery rates were estimated in a later analysis by permuting HLA or CMV assignments 20 times. A later analysis grouped co-occurring TCRs with DBSCAN, adding TCRdist sequence similarity when clustering within HLA-allele-positive subsets. For co-occurrence clustering, repertoires with fewer than 30,000 or more than 120,000 public chains were excluded, along with a handful of repertoires with anomalous nucleotide sharing. In its TCRdb copy, this immuneACCESS table keeps in-frame sequences only and misses some clones. Where compared with another copy, unresolved V genes explain less than half of these, and the others have no known cause. The V and J calls and clone size come from that table; D and trimming were worked out from the DNA. This sample is represented by some 180,000 clones; 70% to 90% of them were singletons. The ten most abundant clones make up about 2.5% of the sample.

The cohort was made up of about 670 healthy bone marrow donors. At the time of sampling, every cohort member was nominally healthy, though immune exposures that went unrecorded were likely present. The donor was CMV seropositive and was included in the group of 300 or so seropositive cohort members. A peripheral blood sample was provided by each donor, and peripheral blood mononuclear cells were used for TCR beta sequencing. Genomic DNA was extracted from the blood cell samples with the Qiagen DNeasy Blood Extraction Kit. With respect to this clone: This receptor's antigen is unknown. No much larger clonotype is one base removed from it; base qualities were not supplied. The sample holds other DNA sequences that translate to the same CDR3.

The germline V gene (reference sequence) specifies SGHNT as CDR1 and YYREEE as CDR2. From cysteine to phenylalanine, the CDR3 is 15 amino acids long. CDR3 DNA only is kept here, 45 bases in frame from base 1. The V end gives up 4 bases and the J end 4 bases, leaving 2 bases in the junction not matched to a gene. The sequence came from a man aged 25 to 40 in good health and CMV-seropositive. The rearrangement combines TRBV5-4 with TRBJ2-1, and 13 bases in between align with TRBD2. What was sequenced was PBMCs. The CDR3 region reads CASSAGLAGYNEQFF. DNA sequence: TGTGCCAGCAGCGCGGGACTAGCGGGGTACAATGAGCAGTTCTTC.